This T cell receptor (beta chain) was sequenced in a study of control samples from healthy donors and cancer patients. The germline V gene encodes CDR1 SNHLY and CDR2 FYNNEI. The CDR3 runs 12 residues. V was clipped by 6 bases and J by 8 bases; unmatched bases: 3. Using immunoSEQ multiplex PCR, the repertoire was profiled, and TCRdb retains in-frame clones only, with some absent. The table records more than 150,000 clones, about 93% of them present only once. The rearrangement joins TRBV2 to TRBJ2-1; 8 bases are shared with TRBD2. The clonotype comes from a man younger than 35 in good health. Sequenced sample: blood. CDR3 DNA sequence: TGTGCCAGCAGGTCCGGGGGGGATGAGCAGTTCTTC. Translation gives CASRSGGDEQFF.